Listed here are 30 T cell receptor beta chains from one sample, sequenced in a study of beta chain features in type 1 diabetes. Of the isolated RNA, all was reverse transcribed, and so the sequenced material was expressed TCRB transcripts. Generated by immunoSEQ multiplex PCR, the TCRdb table keeps only in-frame clones and is missing some. The profile shows about 270,000 clones, roughly 15% of them singletons. Sequenced sample: naive CD4+ T cells from blood. These receptors were collected from a woman aged 40 to 50 in good health.

Only a few counts were recorded for this clone. The chain recombines TRBV4-1 with TRBJ2-5; D remains unclear. This CDR3 comprises 15 residues. Trimming stripped 0 bases from V and 1 base from J, with 9 bases between. Germline CDR1 MGHRA, CDR2 YSYEKL. CDR3 in amino acids: CASSQDQALQETQYF. CDR3 sequence (DNA): TGCGCCAGCAGCCAAGATCAAGCGCTCCAAGAGACCCAGTACTTC.

The chain employs TRBV7-9 and TRBJ1-3; no definite D call. The V end lost 1 base, the J end lost 3 bases, and 10 bases lay between the germline ends. This CDR3 is 15 amino acids long. Germline V gene data show CDR1 as SEHNR and CDR2 as FQNEAQ (reference sequence). The CDR3 DNA reads TGTGCCAGCAGCTTAGAAGGCGGGGTTGGAAACACCATATATTTT. This encodes CASSLEGGVGNTIYF.

In its sample, this clone was seen a few times. The J gene is TRBJ2-5, the V gene TRBV28; 9 positions match TRBD2. From germline, CDR1 is MDHEN and CDR2 SYDVKM. Trimming cost V 5 bases and J 2 bases; bases outside gene matches: 3. This CDR3 contains 14 residues. In DNA, the CDR3 is TGTGCCAGCAGTAGGGCGGGGGGGCAAGAGACCCAGTACTTC. Residues: CASSRAGGQETQYF. Full variable domain (rest looked up from reference TRBV28 and TRBJ2-5): DVKVTQSSRYLVKRTGEKVFLECVQDMDHENMFWYRQDPGLGLRLIYFSYDVKMKEKGDIPEGYSVSREKKERFSLILESASTNQTSMYLCASSRAGGQETQYFGPGTRLLVL.

J is TRBJ2-3 and V is TRBV25-1, with a tentative D call TRBD2 (5 bases). The V end was cut by 3 bases, the J end by 2 bases, with 18 bases between. In germline, CDR1 is MGHDK, CDR2 SYGVNS. The CDR3 totals 17 residues. CDR3 sequence: CASSDPQREAATDTQYF. The DNA of the CDR3 is TGTGCCAGCAGTGACCCCCAGAGGGAAGCAGCCACAGATACGCAGTATTTT.

In its sample, this clone was seen a few times. The CDR3, as DNA: TGCGCCAGCAATCGGGGCACCGGGGAGCTGTTTTTT. It codes for CASNRGTGELFF. The V gene is TRBV5-1, the J gene TRBJ2-2; possible D gene TRBD2, 5 bases. This CDR3 has 12 residues. Germline values: CDR1 SGHRS, CDR2 YFSETQ. V was pared by 6 bases and J by 4 bases, with 7 bases between.

This clone was observed at least ten times. Other DNA sequences in this sample translate to the same CDR3. CDR3 sequence (DNA): TGCGCCAGCAGCTTGGGGGGACAGGGATCCTACGAGCAGTACTTC. This gives the protein CASSLGGQGSYEQYF. The V and J genes are TRBV5-1 and TRBJ2-7, with TRBD1 matching 9 bases. With V trimmed by 0 bases and J by 1 base, 2 bases remained unmatched. The CDR3 is made up of 15 amino acids. Germline V gene data show CDR1 as SGHRS and CDR2 as YFSETQ.

The V gene is TRBV2, the J gene TRBJ2-1; TRBD2 might be the D (6 bases). V gave up 7 bases and J gave up 5 bases, with 6 bases separating them. There are 11 residues in the CDR3. Per the germline V gene, CDR1 is SNHLY and CDR2 is FYNNEI. CDR3: CASTGDNEQFF. CDR3 nucleotide sequence: TGTGCCAGCACGGGGGACAATGAGCAGTTCTTC.

This clone showed up just a few times. The chain employs TRBV7-2 and TRBJ2-3; 8 bases fit TRBD1. Unmatched junction bases numbered 4, after V lost 1 base and J lost 4 bases. The CDR3 runs to 15 residues. Germline V gene sequence: CDR1 SGHTA, CDR2 FQGNSA. The CDR3 is CASSLVAGGADTQYF. CDR3 in DNA: TGTGCCAGCAGCTTAGTTGCAGGGGGCGCAGATACGCAGTATTTT. The variable domain in full, completed from reference TRBV7-2 and TRBJ2-3, reads GAGVSQSPSNKVTEKGKDVELRCDPISGHTALYWYRQSLGQGLEFLIYFQGNSAPDKSGLPSDRFSAERTGGSVSTLTIQRTQQEDSAVYLCASSLVAGGADTQYFGPGTRLTVL.

Only a few counts were recorded for this clone. CDR3 in DNA: TGTGCCATCAATAAAGACCGGGACAGGGGCCCCTACGAGCAGTACTTC. Residues: CAINKDRDRGPYEQYF. V gene TRBV10-3 combines with J gene TRBJ2-7, with TRBD1 identical over 10 bases. J lost 2 bases, V lost 7 bases, and 11 bases had no gene match. CDR1 and CDR2 from the germline V gene are ENHRY and SYGVKD. The CDR3 has 16 amino acids.

This clone was seen a handful of times. The chain links TRBV21-1 to TRBJ1-1. TRBV21-1 is classified as a pseudogene. This CDR3 is built from 13 residues. CDR3 loop: CASVSGEWTEAFF. Here the CDR3 DNA reads TGTGCCAGCGTTTCGGGGGAGTGGACTGAAGCTTTCTTT.

This clone was seen only a few times. V and J are TRBV7-9 and TRBJ2-3; the D gene is possibly TRBD1 (6 bases). CDR1 is SEHNR, CDR2 FQNEAQ, per germline (reference sequence). The V gene lost 5 bases and the J gene lost 2 bases, with 20 bases spanning the gap. CDR3 length equals 17 residues. This chain's CDR3 is CASSPRGTNPPTDTQYF. The CDR3 bases are TGTGCCAGCAGCCCGAGGGGGACAAACCCTCCCACAGATACGCAGTATTTT.

The chain uses TRBV6-5 and TRBJ1-1, with D perhaps matching TRBD1 (5 bases). Germline CDR1 MNHEY, CDR2 SVGAGI. Between the trimmed V and J ends, which lost 2 bases and 2 bases, there was a span of 9 bases. The CDR3 sequence is 14 residues long. CDR3 nucleotides: TGTGCCAGCAGTTACCCGGGACTCAACACTGAAGCTTTCTTT. It yields the protein CASSYPGLNTEAFF.

This clone was counted many times. The chain employs TRBV29-1 and TRBJ2-7; 9 nucleotides align to TRBD1. After removal of 4 bases from V and 3 bases from J, the junction contained 1 base not matched to a gene. Germline CDR1 reads SQVTM; CDR2 reads ANQGSEA. The CDR3 has 12 residues. CDR3 sequence (DNA): TGCAGCGTTGCGGGACAGGGCTACGAGCAGTACTTC. Protein: CSVAGQGYEQYF.

This clone was detected a few times. This sequence joins TRBV5-4 and TRBJ2-2, with D possibly matching TRBD2 (5 bases). Trimming took off 5 bases at V and 0 bases at J, with 14 bases between the two ends. This CDR3 contains 16 residues. CDR1 is SGHNT and CDR2 is YYREEE in the germline V gene (reference sequence). The CDR3 region has the DNA TGTGCCAGCAGTAATGGACTGATTACGAACACCGGGGAGCTGTTTTTT. It yields the protein CASSNGLITNTGELFF.

A few counts support this clone. The chain has TRBV18 and TRBJ2-7; 10 nucleotides match TRBD2. The CDR3 is 13 residues long. Trimming took 8 bases from V and 6 from J; bases not matched to a gene: 7. The germline gives CDR1 KGHSH, CDR2 LQKENI. As DNA, the CDR3 is TGTGCCAGCCGTTCCGGACTAGCGGCCGAGCAGTACTTC. Translating gives CASRSGLAAEQYF.

This chain's CDR3 is CASSTAPSGGAYEQYF. CDR3 in DNA: TGCGCCAGCAGCACCGCCCCCAGCGGGGGGGCGTACGAGCAGTACTTC. V and J are TRBV5-1 and TRBJ2-7, with 10 bases lining up with TRBD2. CDR3 size: 16 residues. The germline V gene encodes CDR1 SGHRS and CDR2 YFSETQ. V lost 4 bases, J lost 4 bases, and 11 bases stayed unmatched.

This chain uses TRBV11-2 with TRBJ2-7, with 11 bases fitting TRBD1. Germline values: CDR1 SGHAT, CDR2 FQNNGV. The CDR3 totals 15 residues. The V and J ends lost 4 bases and 3 bases, in that order; junction bases with no gene match: 5. CDR3 amino acids: CASSSDRGLRYEQYF. In nucleotides, the CDR3 is TGTGCCAGCAGCTCGGACAGGGGGCTGCGCTACGAGCAGTACTTC.

The rearrangement links TRBV19 to TRBJ2-7, with D possibly TRBD2 on 5 matching bases. This CDR3 comprises 14 residues. Germline V gives CDR1 LNHDA, CDR2 SQIVND (reference sequence). V was pared by 6 bases and J by 4 bases, with 16 bases between. CDR3 in DNA: TGTGCCAGTAGGGCCGAGGGAAGGACTTACGAGCAGTACTTC. Translation: CASRAEGRTYEQYF.

The rearrangement joins TRBV7-2 to TRBJ1-2; D is unclear. The CDR3 covers 13 residues. V was shortened by 4 bases and J by 8 bases, with 14 bases between the two germline ends. CDR1 is SGHTA, CDR2 FQGNSA, per germline. This CDR3 is CASSSSEARGYTF. DNA of the CDR3: TGTGCCAGCAGCTCCTCGGAGGCTAGGGGCTACACCTTC.

The V gene is TRBV19, the J gene TRBJ2-4; 10 bases agree with TRBD1. From germline, CDR1 is LNHDA and CDR2 SQIVND (reference sequence). V was clipped by 6 bases and J by 6 bases; unmatched bases: 8. This CDR3 is 15 amino acids long. The CDR3 sequence: CASRDRTGGRNIQYF. For the CDR3, the DNA is TGTGCCAGTAGGGATCGGACAGGGGGGAGAAACATTCAGTACTTC.

CDR3: CATSIGQGDFYGYTF. The CDR3 nucleotides are TGTGCCACCAGCATTGGACAGGGGGATTTTTATGGCTACACCTTC. V and J are TRBV15 and TRBJ1-2, with 10 bases fitting TRBD1. V was clipped by 4 bases and J by 5 bases; unmatched bases: 7. CDR1 and CDR2 from the germline V gene are LNHNV and YYDKDF (reference sequence). The length of the CDR3 is 15 residues.

A remark on this clone: Other DNA sequences in this sample translate to the same CDR3. This rearrangement joins TRBV11-2 to TRBJ2-5; the match to TRBD1 covers 7 bases. The CDR3 is made up of 14 amino acids. CDR1 is SGHAT, CDR2 FQNNGV, per germline. Losses at the gene ends were 1 base for V and 2 bases for J; bases not matched to a gene: 1. The CDR3 nucleotides read TGTGCCAGCAGCTTAGGGACAGGACAAGAGACCCAGTACTTC. Translated: CASSLGTGQETQYF.

The V and J genes are TRBV6-6 and TRBJ1-1; no clear D gene. Per the germline V gene, CDR1 is MNHNY and CDR2 is SVGAGI (reference sequence). V was cut by 7 bases and J by 3 bases, with 18 bases left in between. CDR3 length: 15 residues. CDR3 protein: CASTQSSGLDTEAFF. CDR3 nucleotide sequence: TGTGCCAGCACTCAATCTAGTGGGTTGGACACTGAAGCTTTCTTT.

This clone turned up a few times. The CDR3 nucleotides read TGTGCCAGCAGCCATTTCGCCCCTGGTCACTATCCCTACGAGCAGTACTTC. This sequence encodes CASSHFAPGHYPYEQYF. The chain links TRBV14 to TRBJ2-7; D unresolved. CDR3 length: 17 residues. Between the trimmed V and J ends, which lost 3 bases and 2 bases, there was a span of 20 bases. Germline CDR1 SGHDN, CDR2 FVKESK.

This clone was picked up a small number of times. The V and J genes are TRBV29-1 and TRBJ1-1; TRBD1 matches at 8 bases. The germline V gene has CDR1 SQVTM and CDR2 ANQGSEA. V was clipped by 6 bases and J by 5 bases; unmatched bases: 11. The CDR3 consists of 14 residues. CDR3: CSVASTGGMTEAFF. CDR3 in DNA: TGCAGCGTGGCCTCTACAGGGGGTATGACTGAAGCTTTCTTT.

The chain has TRBV9 and TRBJ1-1, with D perhaps matching TRBD1 (5 bases). This CDR3 comprises 16 residues. Germline values: CDR1 SGDLS, CDR2 YYNGEE. With 0 bases removed from V and 7 bases from J, the gap between germline ends came to 19 bases. The CDR3 nucleotides are TGTGCCAGCAGCGTAGCCGAGAGGCCAAGGGGAAGTGAAGCTTTCTTT. Translated, it gives CASSVAERPRGSEAFF.

The rearrangement uses TRBV6-5 and TRBJ1-2; the match to TRBD1 covers 9 bases. Per germline, CDR1 MNHEY and CDR2 SVGAGI. With 6 bases clipped from V and 5 bases from J, the junction kept 4 bases outside the gene matches. This CDR3 comprises 13 residues. The CDR3 protein is CASSTGGEYGYTF. In nucleotides, the CDR3 is TGTGCCAGCAGCACAGGGGGCGAGTATGGCTACACCTTC.

This clone was seen more than once but under ten times. J is TRBJ2-5 and V is TRBV2; no clear D gene. V was trimmed by 4 bases and J by 5 bases, leaving 11 bases between them. Germline assignment: CDR1 SNHLY and CDR2 FYNNEI. This CDR3 contains 13 residues. CDR3 coding DNA: TGTGCCAGCAGTGCGGTTATCCGGGAGACCCAGTACTTC. Translating gives CASSAVIRETQYF.

This rearrangement joins TRBV19 to TRBJ2-3; the D is unclear. TRBJ1-3 explains the end of the DNA better; the J call may be wrong. The CDR3 sequence is 11 residues long. The V gene's germline CDR1 is LNHDA and CDR2 SQIVND (reference sequence). The DNA for the CDR3 is TGTGCCAGTAGGAGAGGAAGAAACATATATTTT. This codes for CASRRGRNIYF.

This rearrangement joins TRBV21-1 to TRBJ2-2; the tabulated D call, TRBD2, remains unverified against the DNA. TRBV21-1 corresponds to a pseudogene. The CDR3 loop spans 18 amino acids. CDR3 sequence reads: CASRLFLPHLCTSGELFF. The CDR3 DNA reads as TGTGCCAGCAGACTATTCCTACCCCACTTGTGCACCTCCGGGGAGCTGTTTTTT.